Below, 22 T cell receptor beta chains from the same sample are listed, as sequenced in a study of tumor-infiltrating lymphocytes in oesophageal squamous cell carcinoma. A single record per CDR3 protein comes from TCRdb applying MiXCR to the PCR reads. The sample records under 15,000 distinct CDR3 sequences, roughly 50% being singletons. The source material was esophageal tumor tissue. The receptors were gathered from a female donor with esophageal squamous cell carcinoma.

The chain joins TRBV24-1 to TRBJ2-5; D possibly corresponds to TRBD2 (5 bases). The better agreement between TRBJ2-7 and the DNA end casts doubt on the J call. The germline CDR1 and CDR2 sequences are KGHDR and SFDVKD. This CDR3 has 15 amino acids. CDR3 residues: CATSDPGAAVYEQYF. CDR3 nucleotides: TGTGCCACCAGTGACCCCGGAGCGGCTGTCTACGAGCAGTACTTC.

The gene calls are TRBV7-2 and TRBJ2-3; 12 nucleotides line up with TRBD2. The end of the DNA fits TRBJ2-7 better, so the J call may be wrong. The CDR3 sequence is 18 residues long. Germline CDR1 SGHTA, CDR2 FQGNSA. CDR3 protein: CASSLAGTSGLSRGEQYF. The CDR3 DNA reads as TGTGCCAGCAGCTTAGCCGGGACTAGCGGGTTAAGTCGTGGGGAGCAGTACTTC.

The chain is built from TRBV4-1 and TRBJ1-2, with D tentatively TRBD1 (5 bases). This CDR3 has 15 residues. Trimming took 4 bases from V and 3 from J, leaving 15 bases between them. Germline V lookup: CDR1 MGHRA, CDR2 YSYEKL. As DNA, the CDR3 is TGCGCCAGCAGCCCGGTGGGGCAGGGAGACTATGGCTACACCTTC. Protein sequence: CASSPVGQGDYGYTF.

This chain uses TRBV7-8 with TRBJ2-7, with 7 bases matching TRBD1. Unmatched junction bases numbered 6, after V lost 4 bases and J lost 0 bases. This CDR3 region has 15 residues. Germline loops: CDR1 SGHVS, CDR2 FQNEAQ. The CDR3 is CASSSRQGPSYEQYF. The CDR3 region has the DNA TGTGCCAGCAGCTCTCGACAGGGTCCCTCCTACGAGCAGTACTTC.

This sequence joins TRBV5-6 and TRBJ1-2; no reliable D call. This CDR3 comprises 13 residues. The germline V and J ends were trimmed by 3 bases and 5 bases, with 11 bases remaining between them. CDR1 is SGHDT and CDR2 is YYEEEE in the germline V gene. CDR3 bases: TGTGCCAGCAGCTACCCCCAAGCGTATGGCTACACCTTC. It specifies CASSYPQAYGYTF.

The chain is built from TRBV5-1 and TRBJ1-1; D uncertain. Germline-derived CDR1 and CDR2 are SGHRS and YFSETQ. CDR3 length: 16 amino acids. Trimming took 0 bases from V and 5 from J, leaving 17 bases between them. The DNA of the CDR3 is TGCGCCAGCAGCTTGGAGCCTGTGGTTGGGGATACTGAAGCTTTCTTT. It is translated as CASSLEPVVGDTEAFF.

The CDR3, as DNA: TGTGCCAGCAGCGCCGGGACAGGGGGCTCTGAGCAGTTCTTC. Amino acids: CASSAGTGGSEQFF. The chain recombines TRBV7-6 with TRBJ2-1, with TRBD1 matching 12 bases. The CDR3 is made up of 14 amino acids. Unmatched junction bases numbered 5, after V lost 5 bases and J lost 9 bases. CDR1 SGHVS and CDR2 FNYEAQ come from the germline V gene.

This chain uses TRBV20-1 with TRBJ2-1; TRBD2 matches 7 bases. The CDR3 runs 13 residues. With V trimmed by 3 bases and J by 10 bases, 9 bases remained unmatched. Germline CDR1 reads DFQATT; CDR2 reads SNEGSKA (reference sequence). CDR3 DNA: TGCAGTGCTAGTGGGAGGGCCAATGGCGAGCAGTTCTTC. Translated: CSASGRANGEQFF.

This clonotype turned up a few times. V is TRBV7-3 and J is TRBJ2-1; D perhaps matches TRBD1 (6 bases). CDR3 size: 17 residues. The germline V and J ends were trimmed by 4 bases and 0 bases, with 16 bases remaining between them. Germline assignment: CDR1 SGHTA and CDR2 FQGTGA. In DNA form, the CDR3 reads TGTGCCAGCAGCTACTCCGGGACACAGAGCTCCTACAATGAGCAGTTCTTC. Translation gives CASSYSGTQSSYNEQFF.

This clonotype was counted many times. The V call is TRBV5-1, the J call TRBJ2-2; 8 bases match TRBD1. The germline gives CDR1 SGHRS, CDR2 YFSETQ. The CDR3 length is 18 residues. V lost 3 bases and J lost 5; bases outside the gene matches: 15. The CDR3 loop reads CASSSLPWTGMNTGELFF. The CDR3 DNA sequence: TGCGCCAGCAGCTCACTCCCCTGGACAGGGATGAATACCGGGGAGCTGTTTTTT.

This clonotype was observed many times. V gene TRBV6-1 combines with J gene TRBJ1-6; tentative D call: TRBD1 (5 bases). Trimming stripped 5 bases from V and 10 bases from J, with 24 bases between. Germline loops: CDR1 MNHNS, CDR2 SASEGT. The CDR3 is 17 residues long. The CDR3: CASSPKPSGRVGSPLHF. CDR3 DNA sequence: TGTGCCAGCAGTCCGAAACCGTCAGGGAGAGTTGGGTCACCCCTCCACTTT.

The sample holds one count of this clonotype. This chain joins TRBV7-9 and TRBJ2-3; D gene ambiguous. CDR3 length: 16 residues. From germline, CDR1 is SEHNR and CDR2 FQNEAQ (reference sequence). Deletions cut 0 bases from V and 4 bases from J, with 14 bases between. CDR3 coding DNA: TGTGCCAGCAGCTTAGCCGCTAGTATGGTCGCAGATACGCAGTATTTT. It encodes CASSLAASMVADTQYF.

The CDR3 sequence is CASSIGTGSGLYGYTF. DNA of the CDR3: TGTGCCAGTAGTATCGGGACGGGGTCAGGACTCTATGGCTACACCTTC. J is TRBJ1-2 and V is TRBV19; D possibly corresponds to TRBD1 (5 bases). Germline-derived CDR1 and CDR2 are LNHDA and SQIVND (reference sequence). With 3 bases removed from V and 4 bases from J, the gap between germline ends came to 18 bases. CDR3 length: 16 residues.

This clonotype was counted at least ten times. V usage is TRBV7-6 and J usage is TRBJ2-7, with D tentatively TRBD1 or TRBD2 (5 bases each). Trimming shortened V by 4 bases and J by 2 bases, and 18 bases separated the two germline ends. The CDR3 totals 16 residues. Germline CDR1 is SGHVS and CDR2 is FNYEAQ. As DNA, the CDR3 is TGTGCCAGCAGCTCGGGGTCGGGGCAGGGCCCCTACGAGCAGTACTTC. Its translation: CASSSGSGQGPYEQYF.

The rearrangement uses TRBV7-9 and TRBJ2-4; D possibly matches TRBD1 or TRBD2 (6 bases each). Trimming pared 5 bases from V and 9 bases from J, leaving 17 bases between. This CDR3 has 14 residues. The germline V gene has CDR1 SEHNR and CDR2 FQNEAQ (reference sequence). The CDR3 sequence: CASSTTVGGSIQYF. CDR3 sequence (DNA): TGTGCCAGCAGCACTACGGTAGGGGGGTCCATTCAGTACTTC.

This clonotype has only a few counts. The V call is TRBV6-2 or TRBV6-3, the J call TRBJ2-7; perhaps TRBD2 as D (7 bases). Germline V gene data show CDR1 as MNHEY and CDR2 as SVGEGT. The V gene lost 6 bases and the J gene lost 7 bases, with 25 bases spanning the gap. The CDR3 is 16 residues long. CDR3 region: CASSRGAGLSYNEQYF. The DNA of the CDR3 is TGTGCCAGCAGCAGGGGAGCGGGGCTATCCTACAATGAGCAGTACTTC.

The rearrangement joins TRBV10-3 to TRBJ2-6; TRBD2 matches at 7 bases. Judging by the DNA end, TRBJ2-5 fits better; the J call may be wrong. In germline, CDR1 is ENHRY, CDR2 SYGVKD. The CDR3 is made up of 16 amino acids. CDR3 sequence (DNA): TGTGCCATCAGTGAGAGCGGCGGGGGTATCCAAGAGACCCAGTACTTC. As protein: CAISESGGGIQETQYF.

The chain has TRBV6-1 and TRBJ2-6, with a possible D match to TRBD1 (5 bases). Trimming removed 5 bases at V and 2 bases at J, with 19 bases between. This CDR3 comprises 18 residues. The germline CDR1 and CDR2 sequences are MNHNS and SASEGT. CDR3 loop: CASSFLQWGGAGANVLTF. CDR3 bases: TGTGCCAGCAGTTTCCTACAGTGGGGCGGAGCTGGGGCCAACGTCCTGACTTTC.

This clonotype came up once. V is TRBV19 and J is TRBJ2-3, with D maybe TRBD2 (6 bases). V lost 5 bases and J lost 2, with 14 bases in between. The CDR3 has 15 residues. Germline loops: CDR1 LNHDA, CDR2 SQIVND (reference sequence). The CDR3 loop is CASSRTGLITDTQYF. CDR3 nucleotides: TGTGCCAGTAGTCGGACGGGACTGATCACAGATACGCAGTATTTT.

The genes are TRBV7-2 and TRBJ2-3; D gene unclear. The J call may be mistaken, given a closer DNA end match to TRBJ2-1. Germline CDR1 and CDR2: SGHTA and FQGNSA. The CDR3 has 15 residues. The CDR3 reads CASSIKGPPGVEQFF. The CDR3 coding sequence is TGTGCCAGCAGCATTAAGGGCCCTCCGGGCGTTGAGCAGTTCTTC.

This chain connects TRBV12-3 or TRBV12-4 to TRBJ2-1; no clear D. There are 12 residues in the CDR3. The germline V and J ends were trimmed by 2 bases and 7 bases, with 6 bases remaining between them. The CDR3 DNA sequence: TGTGCCAGCAGTTTATGGCCTAATGAGCAGTTCTTC. Its protein is CASSLWPNEQFF.

CDR3 coding DNA: TGTGCCAGCAGTTACTTTGGGACACCCTACGAGCAGTACTTC. It encodes CASSYFGTPYEQYF. This sequence joins TRBV6-6 and TRBJ2-5; tentatively, D is TRBD1 (6 bases). Judging by the DNA end, TRBJ2-7 fits better; the J call may be wrong. Germline V gene lookup returns CDR1 MNHNY and CDR2 SVGAGI (reference sequence). The CDR3 is 14 residues long.